This is a list of T cell receptor beta chains from one sample in a study of T-cell reconstitution after alpha-beta-depleted transplantation in children. TCRdb independently ran MiXCR on the PCR reads; one entry per CDR3 protein. This sample has roughly 50,000 distinct CDR3 sequences, with less than 55% found just once. Sequencing used PBMCs, mostly from graft donor cells, obtained 360 days after TCRalphabeta/CD19-depleted stem cell transplant. These receptors were taken from a male patient younger than 18 who had a stem cell transplant for acute lymphoblastic leukemia, so the T cells may come from the graft donor. CDR3s include the opening cysteine and the closing phenylalanine or tryptophan. Fields, in order: CDR3 protein, CDR3 DNA, J gene, V gene, D gene, clone size. The D gene is left open where the match is weak. Rows give clone size only sometimes, using once, few, many, or a class for an expanded clone.

CDR3: CASSLGGSNNEQFF; DNA: TGTGCCAGCAGCTTGGGAGGGTCTAACAATGAGCAGTTCTTC; J: TRBJ2-1; V: TRBV7-9; D: TRBD2; size: NA
CDR3: CASSLGDGAEAFF; DNA: TGTGCCAGCAGCTTAGGGGACGGCGCTGAAGCTTTCTTT; J: TRBJ1-1; V: TRBV7-3; D: NA; size: NA
CDR3: CASDNPTRDEQYF; DNA: TGTGCCAGCGACAACCCAACTAGAGACGAGCAGTACTTC; J: TRBJ2-7; V: TRBV2; D: NA; size: NA
CDR3: CATSQYKGGIKPGELFF; DNA: TGTGCCACCAGTCAATACAAAGGAGGGATAAAGCCCGGGGAGCTGTTTTTT; J: TRBJ2-2; V: TRBV24-1; D: NA; size: NA
CDR3: CASSSGDFGIGGYTF; DNA: TGTGCCAGCAGTTCTGGGGACTTCGGGATAGGAGGCTACACCTTC; J: TRBJ1-2; V: TRBV12-3/TRBV12-4; D: NA; size: NA
CDR3: CASSTLTGVTDTQYF; DNA: TGTGCCAGCAGCACCCTAACAGGGGTCACAGATACGCAGTATTTT; J: TRBJ2-3; V: TRBV7-9; D: TRBD1; size: many
CDR3: CASSDRPDRGTEQYF; DNA: TGTGCCAGCAGTGACCGACCTGACAGGGGAACCGAGCAGTACTTC; J: TRBJ2-7; V: TRBV25-1; D: TRBD1; size: NA
CDR3: CASSLEADTDTQYF; DNA: TGCGCCAGCAGCTTGGAAGCGGACACAGATACGCAGTATTTT; J: TRBJ2-3; V: TRBV5-1; D: NA; size: many
CDR3: CASSAGQGAVSYEQYF; DNA: TGCGCCAGCAGCGCCGGACAGGGGGCGGTTTCCTACGAGCAGTACTTC; J: TRBJ2-7; V: TRBV5-1; D: TRBD1; size: NA
CDR3: CASSQDGLTGITSGANVLTF; DNA: TGCGCCAGCAGCCAAGACGGTTTGACAGGCATTACTTCTGGGGCCAACGTCCTGACTTTC; J: TRBJ2-6; V: TRBV4-3; D: NA; size: NA
CDR3: CASSGDGGLQETQYF; DNA: TGTGCCAGCAGCGGAGACGGGGGGCTCCAAGAGACCCAGTACTTC; J: TRBJ2-5; V: TRBV9; D: NA; size: few
CDR3: CASADRGPDTQYF; DNA: TGTGCCAGCGCGGACAGGGGACCGGATACGCAGTATTTT; J: TRBJ2-3; V: TRBV6-6; D: TRBD1; size: few
CDR3: CASSLDEQFF; DNA: TGTGCCAGCAGCTTAGATGAGCAGTTCTTC; J: TRBJ2-1; V: TRBV7-9; D: NA; size: NA
CDR3: CASTGSSATNEKLFF; DNA: TGTGCCAGTACAGGGTCCTCTGCAACTAATGAAAAACTGTTTTTT; J: TRBJ1-4; V: TRBV4-2; D: NA; size: few
CDR3: CASSVGGLAVAGANVLTF; DNA: TGTGCCAGCAGTGTTGGGGGACTAGCGGTAGCTGGGGCCAACGTCCTGACTTTC; J: TRBJ2-6; V: TRBV6-1; D: TRBD2; size: NA
CDR3: CASSLEGALLDTQYF; DNA: TGCGCCAGCAGCTTGGAAGGCGCACTCCTAGATACGCAGTATTTT; J: TRBJ2-3; V: TRBV5-1; D: NA; size: few
CDR3: CAISEFRDGYEQYF; DNA: TGTGCCATCAGTGAGTTCCGGGACGGCTACGAGCAGTACTTC; J: TRBJ2-7; V: TRBV10-3; D: NA; size: NA
CDR3: CSARGAGVYEQYF; DNA: TGCAGTGCTAGGGGGGCAGGGGTCTACGAGCAGTACTTC; J: TRBJ2-7; V: TRBV20-1; D: NA; size: once
CDR3: CASSEGGATPGSEQIF; DNA: TGTGCCAGCAGCGAAGGAGGGGCAACCCCGGGCAGTGAGCAGATCTTC; J: TRBJ2-1; V: TRBV9; D: NA; size: NA
CDR3: CASSGSGSSYEQYF; DNA: TGTGCCAGCAGTGGTTCGGGGAGCTCCTACGAGCAGTACTTC; J: TRBJ2-7; V: TRBV25-1; D: NA; size: NA
CDR3: CSASALPSGRGDEQFF; DNA: TGCAGTGCTAGCGCACTACCTAGCGGGAGAGGGGATGAGCAGTTCTTC; J: TRBJ2-1; V: TRBV20-1; D: TRBD2; size: NA
CDR3: CSVEEGSSTGELFF; DNA: TGCAGCGTTGAAGAAGGGAGCAGCACGGGGGAGCTGTTTTTT; J: TRBJ2-2; V: TRBV29-1; D: NA; size: NA
CDR3: CASSFRQGLTGELFF; DNA: TGTGCCAGCAGCTTCCGACAGGGTCTCACCGGGGAGCTGTTTTTT; J: TRBJ2-2; V: TRBV7-9; D: TRBD1; size: NA
CDR3: CSASSRTGAIVLTF; DNA: TGCAGTGCTAGTAGCAGGACTGGGGCCATCGTCCTGACTTTC; J: TRBJ2-6; V: TRBV20-1; D: NA; size: NA
CDR3: CSVQTGASTDTQYF; DNA: TGCAGCGTTCAGACAGGGGCCAGCACAGATACGCAGTATTTT; J: TRBJ2-3; V: TRBV29-1; D: TRBD1; size: few
CDR3: CASSWPLRTQYSYEQYF; DNA: TGTGCCAGCAGTTGGCCATTAAGGACACAGTACTCCTACGAGCAGTACTTC; J: TRBJ2-7; V: TRBV28; D: NA; size: NA
CDR3: CASSSNRDRGGQETQYF; DNA: TGTGCCAGCAGCTCCAACCGGGACAGGGGTGGACAAGAGACCCAGTACTTC; J: TRBJ2-5; V: TRBV7-6; D: TRBD1; size: NA
CDR3: CASRGSGSYEQYF; DNA: TGTGCCAGCAGGGGTAGCGGCTCCTACGAGCAGTACTTC; J: TRBJ2-7; V: TRBV12-3/TRBV12-4; D: NA; size: NA
CDR3: CSAGWLAGGSSYNEQFF; DNA: TGCAGTGCTGGGTGGCTAGCGGGTGGAAGCTCCTACAATGAGCAGTTCTTC; J: TRBJ2-1; V: TRBV20-1; D: TRBD2; size: NA
CDR3: CATLSGRALTDTQYF; DNA: TGTGCCACATTAAGCGGGAGGGCCCTCACAGATACGCAGTATTTT; J: TRBJ2-3; V: TRBV28; D: TRBD2; size: NA
CDR3: CSARDSGGAFYEQYF; DNA: TGCAGTGCTAGAGACTCTGGCGGGGCTTTCTACGAGCAGTACTTC; J: TRBJ2-7; V: TRBV20-1; D: NA; size: NA
CDR3: CASSSPRGGGAGELFF; DNA: TGTGCCAGCAGCTCCCCCCGGGGAGGGGGAGCGGGGGAGCTGTTTTTT; J: TRBJ2-2; V: TRBV7-6; D: NA; size: NA
CDR3: CASSVDEGQGEQYF; DNA: TGTGCCAGCAGCGTAGATGAGGGGCAGGGCGAGCAGTACTTC; J: TRBJ2-7; V: TRBV9; D: NA; size: few
CDR3: CSVEDPRGRSYEQYF; DNA: TGCAGCGTTGAAGATCCCCGGGGCAGGTCTTACGAGCAGTACTTC; J: TRBJ2-7; V: TRBV29-1; D: NA; size: once
CDR3: CATWDYNTGELFF; DNA: TGTGCCACCTGGGACTATAACACCGGGGAGCTGTTTTTT; J: TRBJ2-2; V: TRBV28; D: TRBD2; size: NA
CDR3: CASSSLRDKAYEQYF; DNA: TGTGCCAGCAGTTCCCTCCGGGACAAGGCCTACGAGCAGTACTTC; J: TRBJ2-7; V: TRBV27; D: NA; size: few
CDR3: CATSRVGSHYSNQPQHF; DNA: TGTGCCACCAGCAGAGTTGGCAGTCATTATAGCAATCAGCCCCAGCATTTT; J: TRBJ1-5; V: TRBV15; D: NA; size: NA
CDR3: CASRRGGGQETQYF; DNA: TGTGCCAGCAGGAGGGGGGGTGGTCAAGAGACCCAGTACTTC; J: TRBJ2-5; V: TRBV5-6; D: NA; size: few
CDR3: CAIGGGQGYEQYF; DNA: TGTGCCATCGGGGGCGGACAGGGCTACGAGCAGTACTTC; J: TRBJ2-7; V: TRBV10-3; D: TRBD1; size: NA
CDR3: CASSAPPVGVTDTQYF; DNA: TGTGCCAGCAGCGCCCCCCCGGTTGGAGTCACAGATACGCAGTATTTT; J: TRBJ2-3; V: TRBV7-2; D: NA; size: NA
CDR3: CSARDEANYEQYF; DNA: TGCAGTGCTAGAGATGAGGCCAACTACGAGCAGTACTTC; J: TRBJ2-7; V: TRBV20-1; D: NA; size: once
CDR3: CASSQESASGILYNEQFF; DNA: TGTGCCAGCAGCCAAGAAAGTGCTAGCGGGATTCTCTACAATGAGCAGTTCTTC; J: TRBJ2-1; V: TRBV14; D: TRBD2; size: NA
CDR3: CASGDRAETQYF; DNA: TGCGCCAGCGGGGACAGGGCGGAGACCCAGTACTTC; J: TRBJ2-5; V: TRBV4-3; D: TRBD1; size: few
CDR3: CASSYSTLAVDEQFF; DNA: TGTGCCAGCAGTTACTCGACACTAGCGGTAGACGAGCAGTTCTTC; J: TRBJ2-1; V: TRBV6-2/TRBV6-3; D: TRBD2; size: NA
CDR3: CASSPRDSFSYEQYF; DNA: TGTGCCAGCAGCCCCAGGGACAGTTTCTCCTACGAGCAGTACTTC; J: TRBJ2-7; V: TRBV28; D: TRBD1; size: NA
CDR3: CASSLSGTINNEQFF; DNA: TGTGCCAGCAGTTTAAGCGGGACGATAAACAATGAGCAGTTCTTC; J: TRBJ2-1; V: TRBV12-3/TRBV12-4; D: TRBD2; size: NA
CDR3: CASSPRQQETQYF; DNA: TGTGCCAGCAGCCCCCGACAGCAAGAGACCCAGTACTTC; J: TRBJ2-5; V: TRBV7-9; D: NA; size: NA
CDR3: CASSYSTGPGELFF; DNA: TGTGCCAGCAGTTACTCAACAGGCCCCGGGGAGCTGTTTTTT; J: TRBJ2-2; V: TRBV6-5; D: NA; size: NA
CDR3: CSVESNEQFF; DNA: TGCAGCGTCGAAAGCAATGAGCAGTTCTTC; J: TRBJ2-1; V: TRBV29-1; D: NA; size: NA
CDR3: CASSPMRAGANYGYTF; DNA: TGTGCCAGCAGCCCTATGAGGGCAGGGGCTAACTATGGCTACACCTTC; J: TRBJ1-2; V: TRBV3-1; D: NA; size: NA
CDR3: CASSSDRVVGLETQYF; DNA: TGCGCCAGCAGCTCCGACAGGGTGGTAGGTTTGGAGACCCAGTACTTC; J: TRBJ2-5; V: TRBV5-1; D: TRBD1; size: NA
CDR3: CASSRGSTDTQYF; DNA: TGTGCCAGCAGTCGAGGGAGCACAGATACGCAGTATTTT; J: TRBJ2-3; V: TRBV6-1; D: NA; size: few
CDR3: CASSPQGQGRQNIQYF; DNA: TGTGCCAGCAGTCCCCAGGGACAGGGGCGACAAAACATTCAGTACTTC; J: TRBJ2-4; V: TRBV27; D: TRBD1; size: few